The clone carrying this T cell receptor (beta chain) was seen once. Its matching antigen is unknown. Sequence at one end of the junction differs from germline and may be a read error. This record belongs to a study of T cell responses to AZD1222 COVID-19 vaccine. The study's findings and limits: The sample set comprised mostly white British donors with more females, and clonal diversity was possibly underestimated.

Some clones are missing from TCRdb's copy, which holds only in-frame ones; the method was immunoSEQ multiplex PCR. The table includes some 86,000 clones, 85% to 90% detected once. This clonotype was sampled from an adult who received the AZD1222 COVID-19 vaccine. Sample: peripheral blood, taken 28 days after the second AZD1222 dose.

This CDR3 is CASREGPWNTEAFF. The CDR3 DNA follows: TGTGCCAGCAGAGAAGGACCTTGGAACACTGAAGCTTTCTTT. The gene calls are TRBV2 and TRBJ1-1; D is undetermined. Looked up from germline, CDR1 is SNHLY and CDR2 is FYNNEI. The CDR3 contains 14 residues.